What follows describes a single TCR beta chain. This sample is part of a study of blood T cells in healthy people across ages. Using a J-beta primer mix together with a sample-barcoded 5' primer, a second PCR was run for about 6 to 12 cycles. TCRdb called the 5' RACE reads again in MiXCR, with one record for every CDR3 protein. The profile shows fewer than 700,000 distinct CDR3 sequences, roughly two fifths of them singletons. The V segment lost 6 bases and the J segment 0 bases; nucleotides outside the gene matches: 20. The V gene's germline CDR1 is MNHEY and CDR2 SMNVEV (reference sequence). The CDR3 totals 22 residues.

Sequenced input: blood. The chain carries TRBV27 and TRBJ2-3; 14 positions match TRBD2. This clonotype was sampled from an elderly man in good health. The CDR3 is CASREAGVWGLAGEGSTDTQYF. DNA of the CDR3: TGTGCCAGCAGGGAAGCGGGGGTTTGGGGACTAGCGGGAGAGGGTAGCACAGATACGCAGTATTTT.